Listed below are T cell receptor beta chains from one sample, sequenced in a study of T cell changes during pregnancy in multiple sclerosis. Data came from immunoSEQ multiplex PCR; TCRdb stores just in-frame clones and leaves some out. The table includes some 120,000 clones, around 95% detected once. The source material was peripheral blood, sampled after pregnancy. The receptors were gathered from a female donor with multiple sclerosis, enrolled in a pregnancy study. CDR3s include the opening cysteine and the closing phenylalanine or tryptophan. Each record gives: CDR3 protein, CDR3 DNA, clone size, V gene, D gene, J gene. D genes are given only for firm matches. The size entry is marked missing in some rows and otherwise reads once, few, many or a size class.

CASSPGHDRGLGGELFF,TGCGCCAGCAGTCCGGGCCACGACAGGGGACTTGGCGGGGAGCTGTTTTTT,-,TRBV23-1,TRBD1,TRBJ2-2
CASRGGLYEQYF,TGCGCCAGCCGGGGGGGGTTATACGAGCAGTACTTC,-,TRBV5-1,TRBD2,TRBJ2-7
CASRGGQDRGETQYF,TGTGCCAGCAGGGGAGGCCAGGACAGGGGAGAGACCCAGTACTTC,once,TRBV2,TRBD1,TRBJ2-5
CATTGGVEETQYF,TGTGCCACGACAGGGGGAGTAGAGGAGACCCAGTACTTC,-,TRBV2,TRBD1,TRBJ2-5
CASRSAIRDRLGNTIYF,TGTGCCAGCAGAAGCGCCATCCGGGACAGGCTCGGAAACACCATATATTTT,-,TRBV2,TRBD1,TRBJ1-3
CASSIDGGQGQPQHF,TGTGCCAGTAGTATAGATGGGGGACAGGGACAGCCCCAGCATTTT,-,TRBV19,TRBD1,TRBJ1-5
CASSKSSGGFAYEQYF,TGTGCCAGCAGTAAATCTAGCGGGGGATTCGCCTACGAGCAGTACTTC,few,TRBV6-6,TRBD2,TRBJ2-7
CSVLGTSGEYNEQFF,TGCAGCGTGCTGGGGACTAGCGGGGAGTACAATGAGCAGTTCTTC,-,TRBV29-1,TRBD2,TRBJ2-1
CASSRLGEQYF,TGTGCCAGTAGTCGCCTCGGCGAGCAGTACTTC,-,TRBV19,-,TRBJ2-7
CASSYRGSVEQYF,TGTGCCAGCAGCTACAGGGGTTCTGTCGAGCAGTACTTC,-,TRBV2,TRBD1,TRBJ2-7
CASSLRGVGQPQHF,TGTGCCAGCAGCCTTCGGGGGGTTGGGCAGCCCCAGCATTTT,many,TRBV4-2,-,TRBJ1-5
CASSSGQGAVSETQYF,TGTGCCAGCAGCTCAGGTCAGGGGGCGGTTTCAGAGACCCAGTACTTC,-,TRBV7-2,TRBD1,TRBJ2-5
CASSLTGQGPNEKLFF,TGTGCCAGCAGTCTGACGGGACAGGGGCCTAATGAAAAACTGTTTTTT,-,TRBV5-4,TRBD1,TRBJ1-4
CSVVSGFETQYF,TGCAGCGTTGTTTCGGGTTTCGAGACCCAGTACTTC,-,TRBV29-1,-,TRBJ2-5
CASRPMKGPSYNEQFF,TGTGCCAGCAGACCAATGAAGGGGCCGTCCTACAATGAGCAGTTCTTC,-,TRBV11-2,-,TRBJ2-1
CASSEAPLAGVEQYF,TGTGCCAGCAGTGAAGCGCCACTAGCGGGAGTCGAGCAGTACTTC,-,TRBV2,TRBD2,TRBJ2-7
CASSLAGLPYNEQFF,TGTGCCAGCAGCTTAGCGGGATTACCCTACAATGAGCAGTTCTTC,-,TRBV9,TRBD2,TRBJ2-1
CASSSGVTEAFF,TGTGCCAGCAGTTCAGGGGTGACTGAAGCTTTCTTT,-,TRBV6-5,-,TRBJ1-1
CATSDPREGPSYEQYF,TGTGCCACCAGCGACCCGCGGGAGGGGCCTTCCTACGAGCAGTACTTC,once,TRBV15,TRBD2,TRBJ2-7
CAWRPTGEAEAFF,TGTGCCTGGAGGCCGACAGGGGAGGCTGAAGCTTTCTTT,-,TRBV30,TRBD1,TRBJ1-1
CASSRTSGRFGPNEQFF,TGTGCCAGCAGCAGGACTAGCGGGAGGTTTGGGCCAAATGAGCAGTTCTTC,once,TRBV11-2,TRBD2,TRBJ2-1
CASSLGREREQYF,TGTGCCAGCAGTTTAGGGCGGGAGCGCGAGCAGTACTTC,-,TRBV27,TRBD2,TRBJ2-7
CASTRGLAGGKNTGELFF,TGTGCCAGCACCCGTGGACTAGCGGGAGGGAAGAACACCGGGGAGCTGTTTTTT,-,TRBV2,TRBD2,TRBJ2-2
CASSSHRGMKGEKLFF,TGTGCCAGCAGCTCCCATCGAGGGATGAAAGGTGAAAAACTGTTTTTT,-,TRBV7-9,-,TRBJ1-4
CASSQGPRTDTQYF,TGCGCCAGCAGCCAAGGTCCTAGGACAGATACGCAGTATTTT,once,TRBV4-3,-,TRBJ2-3
CASSQDPSLGTSRPGELFF,TGCGCCAGCAGCCAAGATCCCTCGCTAGGGACTAGCAGGCCCGGGGAGCTGTTTTTT,once,TRBV4-3,TRBD2,TRBJ2-2
CASHATGGSYNEQFF,TGTGCCAGCCATGCAACAGGGGGGTCCTACAATGAGCAGTTCTTC,-,TRBV6-5,TRBD1,TRBJ2-1
CASSPRQRLAGKYNEQFF,TGTGCCAGCAGCCCCCGACAAAGACTAGCGGGAAAGTACAATGAGCAGTTCTTC,-,TRBV5-4,TRBD2,TRBJ2-1
CASSWGTGRTGETQYF,TGTGCCAGCAGTTGGGGGACAGGGCGAACGGGGGAGACCCAGTACTTC,-,TRBV27,TRBD1,TRBJ2-5
CSVEDPASGSNTQYF,TGCAGCGTTGAAGATCCGGCCAGCGGGAGTAATACGCAGTATTTT,-,TRBV29-1,TRBD2,TRBJ2-3
CASSYQTGGRSTEAFF,TGTGCCAGCAGCTACCAGACAGGGGGGAGGAGCACTGAAGCTTTCTTT,-,TRBV13,TRBD1,TRBJ1-1
CASRRFGTHSNQPQHF,TGTGCCAGCAGACGCTTCGGGACACATAGCAATCAGCCCCAGCATTTT,-,TRBV21-1,-,TRBJ1-5
CASTRDRAGQPQHF,TGTGCCAGCACAAGAGACAGGGCCGGTCAGCCCCAGCATTTT,once,TRBV18,TRBD1,TRBJ1-5
CASSYEGNTEAFF,TGTGCCAGCAGTTACGAGGGAAACACTGAAGCTTTCTTT,once,TRBV6-5,-,TRBJ1-1
CASSDEYTDTQYF,TGTGCCAGCAGTGACGAGTACACAGATACGCAGTATTTT,-,TRBV6-4,-,TRBJ2-3
CASSQDQEPSYEQYF,TGCGCCAGCAGCCAAGATCAGGAACCCAGCTACGAGCAGTACTTC,-,TRBV4-3,-,TRBJ2-7
CATSRGDRGAYEQYF,TGTGCCACCAGCAGAGGGGATAGGGGCGCATACGAGCAGTACTTC,-,TRBV15,-,TRBJ2-7
CAISEGDRVKEQFF,TGTGCCATCAGTGAGGGGGACAGGGTAAAAGAGCAGTTCTTC,-,TRBV10-3,TRBD1,TRBJ2-1
CASHPGTSSYEQYF,TGTGCCAGCCATCCCGGGACTAGCTCCTACGAGCAGTACTTC,-,TRBV6-5,TRBD2,TRBJ2-7
CASREKKLGLARSDTQYF,TGTGCCAGCAGAGAAAAGAAACTGGGACTAGCCCGGTCAGATACGCAGTATTTT,-,TRBV6-1,TRBD2,TRBJ2-3
CASSLGGQGRIPRSTDTQYF,TGTGCCAGCAGCTTGGGGGGACAGGGACGGATCCCGAGAAGCACAGATACGCAGTATTTT,-,TRBV5-8,TRBD1,TRBJ2-3
CASSPTGMSSYEQYF,TGTGCCAGCAGCCCAACGGGTATGTCCTCCTACGAGCAGTACTTC,-,TRBV5-6,-,TRBJ2-7
CASSQGVSGQLNTEAFF,TGTGCCAGCAGCCAAGGTGTGTCGGGACAGTTGAACACTGAAGCTTTCTTT,-,TRBV4-2,TRBD1,TRBJ1-1
CASSLDSSSYNEQFF,TGCGCCAGCAGCCTGGACAGCAGCTCCTACAATGAGCAGTTCTTC,-,TRBV5-1,-,TRBJ2-1
CASKFLWQIYEQYF,TGTGCCAGCAAATTTTTATGGCAGATCTACGAGCAGTACTTC,-,TRBV27,-,TRBJ2-7
CASSPLSTEAFF,TGTGCCAGCTCACCATTGAGCACTGAAGCTTTCTTT,-,TRBV18,-,TRBJ1-1
CASSLVLRSYSYEQYF,TGTGCCAGCAGCTTAGTTTTGAGGTCTTACTCCTACGAGCAGTACTTC,-,TRBV7-2,-,TRBJ2-7